The entry below gives a single T cell receptor beta chain sequence along with its context. This CDR3 is built from 15 residues. The germline V and J ends were trimmed by 11 bases and 13 bases, with 30 bases remaining between them. Germline-derived CDR1 and CDR2 are SGHTA and FQGTGA. The sample belongs to a study of esophageal squamous cell carcinoma under preoperative chemotherapy. Time point here: before preoperative PTX-NDP chemotherapy. TCRdb analysed the PCR reads with MiXCR anew, one entry per CDR3 protein. The sample records roughly 30,000 distinct CDR3 sequences, 45% to 55% being singletons. The receptor's source is a human donor with esophageal squamous cell carcinoma. The donor label of this sample is uncertain. This chain connects TRBV7-3 to TRBJ2-4; tentative D call: TRBD2 (6 bases). This sample was gathered from a patient given preoperative chemotherapy. The CDR3 reads CARGSGPGAKDTQYF. The CDR3 nucleotides are TGTGCCCGCGGCTCGGGGCCGGGAGCCAAAGACACGCAGTACTTC. Looking up the rest from reference TRBV7-3 and TRBJ2-4 gives the full variable domain: GAGVSQTPSNKVTEKGKYVELRCDPISGHTALYWYRQSLGQGPEFLIYFQGTGAADDSGLPNDRFFAVRPEGSVSTLKIQRTERGDSAVYLCARGSGPGAKDTQYFGAGTRLSVL.